Reported below is one T cell receptor beta chain. Antigen: not known. There are 15 residues in the CDR3. The V gene end was trimmed by 6 bases and the J gene end by 2 bases; junction bases not matched to a gene: 5. Germline lookup yields CDR1 SGHRS and CDR2 YFSETQ. This sample stems from a study of cytomegalovirus exposure and HLA in healthy donors. Overall study results and limits: High specificity and sensitivity for cytomegalovirus status were reported for the classifier.

The PCR made use of 60 Vbeta and 13 Jbeta primers. Generated by immunoSEQ multiplex PCR, the TCRdb table keeps only in-frame clones and is missing some. The profile shows some 120,000 clones, about 80% of them singletons. The rearrangement uses TRBV5-1 and TRBJ2-3; TRBD2 agrees at 11 bases. The clonotype comes from a man aged 18 to 30 in good health and CMV-seronegative. Specimen: PBMCs. The CDR3: CASKATSGNTDTQYF. The CDR3 DNA is TGCGCCAGCAAAGCGACTAGCGGGAACACAGATACGCAGTATTTT.